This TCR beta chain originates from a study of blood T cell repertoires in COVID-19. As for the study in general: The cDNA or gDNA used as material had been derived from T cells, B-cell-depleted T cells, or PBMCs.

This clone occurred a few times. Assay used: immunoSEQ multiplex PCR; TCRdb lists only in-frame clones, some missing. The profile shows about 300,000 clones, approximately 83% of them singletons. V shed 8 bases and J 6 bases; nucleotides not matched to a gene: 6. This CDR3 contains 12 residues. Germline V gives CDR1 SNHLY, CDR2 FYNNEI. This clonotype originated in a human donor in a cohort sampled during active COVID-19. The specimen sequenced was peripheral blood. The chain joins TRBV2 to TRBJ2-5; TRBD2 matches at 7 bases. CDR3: CASATSAQTQYF. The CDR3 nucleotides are TGTGCCAGCGCAACTAGCGCCCAGACCCAGTACTTC.